The next 19 T cell receptor beta chains were all read from a single sample in a study of cytomegalovirus exposure and HLA in healthy donors. Both 60 Vbeta primers and 13 Jbeta primers went into the PCR. Profiled with immunoSEQ multiplex PCR; TCRdb holds only in-frame clones, not every one. This table holds 100,000 to 150,000 clones, around four fifths found once. Sequencing used PBMCs. Every receptor here comes from a boy aged 5-17 years in good health and CMV-seronegative.

The chain employs TRBV9 and TRBJ1-1, with 8 bases that match TRBD1. Per the germline V gene, CDR1 is SGDLS and CDR2 is YYNGEE. The CDR3 is 14 amino acids. The trim removed 3 bases at V and 1 base at J, leaving 2 bases unmatched. Written as DNA, the CDR3 is TGTGCCAGCAGCGCCGGGACAGGGAACACTGAAGCTTTCTTT. This encodes CASSAGTGNTEAFF.

J is TRBJ2-7 and V is TRBV4-3, with 9 bases fitting TRBD2. V shed 3 bases, J shed 5 bases, and the junction held 5 bases outside the gene matches. CDR3 length equals 14 residues. Germline V gene lookup returns CDR1 LGHNA and CDR2 YSLEER. DNA of the CDR3: TGCGCCAGCAGCCAGGGCGGGAGGGCCGACGAGCAGTACTTC. Translated: CASSQGGRADEQYF.

This rearrangement joins TRBV19 to TRBJ2-3; 7 nucleotides agree with TRBD1. The CDR3 length is 14 residues. Per germline, CDR1 LNHDA and CDR2 SQIVND (reference sequence). Losses at the gene ends were 6 bases for V and 6 bases for J; bases not matched to a gene: 9. CDR3 nucleotide sequence: TGTGCCAGTAGACAAACAGGGGCCGGGGATACGCAGTATTTT. Translating it yields CASRQTGAGDTQYF.

The gene calls are TRBV7-8 and TRBJ2-3; D gene uncertain. The V and J ends lost 2 bases and 2 bases respectively, with 5 bases between them. CDR3 length equals 13 residues. Germline loops: CDR1 SGHVS, CDR2 FQNEAQ. The CDR3 region is CASSLLITDTQYF. CDR3 coding DNA: TGTGCCAGCAGCTTACTTATCACAGATACGCAGTATTTT.

The chain uses TRBV11-3 and TRBJ2-1; TRBD2 might be the D (7 bases). V lost 5 bases and J 1 base, leaving 24 bases between the germline ends. The germline V gene encodes CDR1 SGHNT and CDR2 YENEEA. This CDR3 is 19 amino acids long. This chain's CDR3 is CASSPRGDTSARSYNEQFF. The DNA for the CDR3 is TGTGCCAGCAGCCCGAGGGGGGATACTAGCGCGCGATCCTACAATGAGCAGTTCTTC. Filled out from reference TRBV11-3 and TRBJ2-1, the complete variable domain reads EAGVVQSPRYKIIEKKQPVAFWCNPISGHNTLYWYLQNLGQGPELLIRYENEEAVDDSQLPKDRFSAERLKGVDSTLKIQPAELGDSAVYLCASSPRGDTSARSYNEQFFGPGTRLTVL.

Here the CDR3 reads CASSLQGNEQYF. CDR3 sequence (DNA): TGTGCCAGCAGTTTACAGGGCAACGAGCAGTACTTC. The rearrangement links TRBV27 to TRBJ2-7; D is perhaps TRBD1 (5 bases). Germline CDR1 reads MNHEY; CDR2 reads SMNVEV (reference sequence). This CDR3 comprises 12 residues. V was shortened by 2 bases and J by 5 bases, with 7 bases between the two germline ends.

This chain uses TRBV4-3 with TRBJ2-3; the match to TRBD2 covers 14 bases. V lost 1 base to trimming and J lost 1 base; unmatched junction nucleotides: 1. Germline CDR1 reads LGHNA; CDR2 reads YSLEER. The CDR3 spans 17 residues. DNA for the CDR3: TGCGCCAGCAGCCAAGGACTAGCGGGAGGGGGCACAGATACGCAGTATTTT. It specifies CASSQGLAGGGTDTQYF.

The chain links TRBV6-5 to TRBJ2-7; 9 bases agree with TRBD1. The J segment lost 5 bases and the V segment lost 2 bases, leaving 4 bases of the junction unmatched. CDR1 is MNHEY and CDR2 is SVGAGI in the germline V gene. CDR3 size: 14 residues. The CDR3 DNA reads as TGTGCCAGCAGTTACGGGACAGGGTCCCACGAGCAGTACTTC. This gives the protein CASSYGTGSHEQYF.

The chain joins TRBV30 to TRBJ1-2, with 10 bases matching TRBD1. J lost 8 bases, V lost 5 bases, and 8 bases had no gene match. The germline CDR1 and CDR2 sequences are GTSNPN and SVGIG (reference sequence). CDR3 size: 13 residues. The DNA for the CDR3 is TGTGCCTGGGGGCGGGACAGGGGAAGGGGCTACACCTTC. Translated: CAWGRDRGRGYTF.

The V gene is TRBV11-3, the J gene TRBJ2-1; TRBD2 matches at 7 bases. CDR3 size: 13 residues. Trimming removed 6 bases from V and 7 bases from J; junction bases left unmatched: 6. The germline CDR1 and CDR2 sequences are SGHNT and YENEEA. CDR3 DNA sequence: TGTGCCAGCAGGGAGGGAGGGAGGAATGAGCAGTTCTTC. This codes for CASREGGRNEQFF. Looking up the rest from reference TRBV11-3 and TRBJ2-1 gives the full variable domain: EAGVVQSPRYKIIEKKQPVAFWCNPISGHNTLYWYLQNLGQGPELLIRYENEEAVDDSQLPKDRFSAERLKGVDSTLKIQPAELGDSAVYLCASREGGRNEQFFGPGTRLTVL.

The chain joins TRBV25-1 to TRBJ1-2; weak D call: TRBD1 (6 bases). Germline values: CDR1 MGHDK, CDR2 SYGVNS. The CDR3 spans 16 residues. Trimming stripped 4 bases from V and 3 bases from J, with 18 bases between. The CDR3 is CASSGWGHQGDYGYTF. The CDR3 bases are TGTGCCAGCAGTGGATGGGGACACCAAGGGGACTATGGCTACACCTTC.

The chain couples TRBV19 to TRBJ2-2; 8 nucleotides agree with TRBD2. V shed 5 bases and J 1 base; nucleotides not matched to a gene: 6. This CDR3 spans 16 amino acids. Looked up from germline, CDR1 is LNHDA and CDR2 is SQIVND (reference sequence). DNA for the CDR3: TGTGCCAGTAGTCTCCGACTAGCGAGGAACACCGGGGAGCTGTTTTTT. Translated, it gives CASSLRLARNTGELFF.

The V call is TRBV5-1, the J call TRBJ1-4; the match to TRBD1 covers 7 bases. The CDR3 covers 15 residues. Germline loops: CDR1 SGHRS, CDR2 YFSETQ. J lost 6 bases, V lost 0 bases, and 5 bases had no gene match. The CDR3 DNA is TGCGCCAGCAGCTTGGGAGGGGGCCTGGATGAAAAACTGTTTTTT. Translation: CASSLGGGLDEKLFF.

The chain joins TRBV30 to TRBJ2-2; D unresolved. Trimming stripped 4 bases from V and 5 bases from J, with 11 bases between. Germline V gene data show CDR1 as GTSNPN and CDR2 as SVGIG (reference sequence). The CDR3 length is 13 residues. CDR3 nucleotide sequence: TGTGCCTGGACAAGCGTAGATACCGGGGAGCTGTTTTTT. It is translated as CAWTSVDTGELFF. Combining the CDR3 with reference TRBV30 and TRBJ2-2 gives the whole variable domain SQTIHQWPATLVQPVGSPLSLECTVEGTSNPNLYWYRQAAGRGLQLLFYSVGIGQISSEVPQNLSASRPQDRQFILSSKKLLLSDSGFYLCAWTSVDTGELFFGEGSRLTVL.

This clone was picked up a small number of times. This chain connects TRBV6-5 to TRBJ2-6, with D uncertain. In germline, CDR1 is MNHEY, CDR2 SVGAGI. Trimming shortened V by 2 bases and J by 0 bases, and 8 bases separated the two germline ends. The CDR3 consists of 16 residues. Here the CDR3 reads CASSYRTYSGANVLTF. CDR3 in DNA: TGTGCCAGCAGTTACCGCACATACTCTGGGGCCAACGTCCTGACTTTC.

This chain links TRBV13 with TRBJ1-1, with D possibly being TRBD1 (5 bases). Trimming took 5 bases from V and 1 from J, leaving 8 bases between them. The CDR3 consists of 13 residues. The germline V gene encodes CDR1 PRHDT and CDR2 FYEKMQ (reference sequence). CDR3 amino acids: CASSLQGNTEAFF. CDR3 in DNA: TGTGCCAGCAGCCTTCAGGGGAACACTGAAGCTTTCTTT. Based on the CDR3 plus reference TRBV13 and TRBJ1-1, the full variable domain is AAGVIQSPRHLIKEKRETATLKCYPIPRHDTVYWYQQGPGQDPQFLISFYEKMQSDKGSIPDRFSAQQFSDYHSELNMSSLELGDSALYFCASSLQGNTEAFFGQGTRLTVV.

The chain has TRBV27 and TRBJ2-7; TRBD2 matches 10 bases. The CDR3 is made up of 15 amino acids. With V trimmed by 6 bases and J by 2 bases, 7 bases remained unmatched. Germline CDR1 is MNHEY and CDR2 is SMNVEV (reference sequence). The DNA for the CDR3 is TGTGCCAGCAGAACCCTAGCGGGAGCCGCCTACGAGCAGTACTTC. Its translation is CASRTLAGAAYEQYF.

The J gene is TRBJ1-1, the V gene TRBV27; TRBD1 matches at 7 bases. Germline CDR1 is MNHEY and CDR2 is SMNVEV (reference sequence). The CDR3 totals 16 residues. J gave up 0 bases and V 5 bases, and 9 bases lay outside the gene matches. The CDR3 nucleotides are TGTGCCAGCAGTCTCGACGATACAGGGGTGAACACTGAAGCTTTCTTT. This sequence encodes CASSLDDTGVNTEAFF.

The chain has TRBV7-9 and TRBJ2-1, with 7 nucleotides matching TRBD2. The V segment lost 1 base and the J segment 8 bases; nucleotides outside the gene matches: 5. This CDR3 contains 14 residues. From germline, CDR1 is SEHNR and CDR2 FQNEAQ (reference sequence). The CDR3 reads CASSLGAGEDEQFF. CDR3 nucleotides: TGTGCCAGCAGCTTAGGGGCGGGAGAAGATGAGCAGTTCTTC.